A selection of T cell receptor beta chains follows, all from one sample in a study of blood T cell repertoires in COVID-19. The protocol was immunoSEQ multiplex PCR, while the TCRdb copy is restricted to in-frame clones and leaves out a portion. The repertoire includes about 180,000 clones, 80% to 90% of them detected once, and about an eighth sits in the top ten. Sequencing was performed on peripheral blood. These receptors were obtained from a woman older than 75 with COVID-19, enrolled during active disease. The CDR3 runs from the conserved cysteine through the conserved F or W. The D gene is left open where the match is weak. Where a row states a size, it is once, few, many or the class of an expanded clone; other rows omit it.

J gene | V gene | clone size | D gene | CDR3 length | CDR3 DNA | CDR3 protein
TRBJ2-1 | TRBV5-4 | NA | TRBD2 | 15 | TGTGCCAGCAGCTTTGTAGCGGGAGAGTACAATGAGCAGTTCTTC | CASSFVAGEYNEQFF
TRBJ1-2 | TRBV28 | NA | NA | 12 | TGTGCCAGCAGTTCCGTATACTATGGCTACACCTTC | CASSSVYYGYTF
TRBJ1-3 | TRBV6-1 | NA | NA | 16 | TGTGCCAGCAGTGAGATAGGGGCAGTTTCTGGAAACACCATATATTTT | CASSEIGAVSGNTIYF
TRBJ2-7 | TRBV5-1 | few | TRBD1 | 16 | TGCGCCAGCAGCTTGGGCCCGGGACAGGGGACCTACGAGCAGTACTTC | CASSLGPGQGTYEQYF
TRBJ2-5 | TRBV5-1 | NA | NA | 14 | TGCGCCAGCAGCTTGGCGGGGTCCCAAGAGACCCAGTACTTC | CASSLAGSQETQYF
TRBJ2-2 | TRBV5-1 | NA | NA | 15 | TGCGCCAGCAGCTTGGTGCCAGGGGGGACCGGGGAGCTGTTTTTT | CASSLVPGGTGELFF
TRBJ2-7 | TRBV6-5 | NA | TRBD2 | 15 | TGTGCCAGCAGTTACACAGCGGGGGATCACTACGAGCAGTACTTC | CASSYTAGDHYEQYF
TRBJ1-6 | TRBV2 | few | NA | 15 | TGTGCCAGCAGTGAAGCGTACAGGGTTGGTTCACCCCTCCACTTT | CASSEAYRVGSPLHF
TRBJ2-1 | TRBV7-9 | NA | TRBD2 | 12 | TGTGCCAGCGGACTAGTATACAATGAGCAGTTCTTC | CASGLVYNEQFF
TRBJ1-3 | TRBV27 | NA | NA | 15 | TGTGCCAGCAGTCCAGGACAGTCAAGGGGAAACACCATATATTTT | CASSPGQSRGNTIYF
TRBJ1-2 | TRBV3-1/TRBV3-2 | NA | NA | 14 | TGTGCCAGCAGACACAGAACTGGAAGCTATGGCTACACCTTC | CASRHRTGSYGYTF
TRBJ2-3 | TRBV11-2 | NA | NA | 15 | TGTGCCAGCAGCTTAGGGTGGGCCGTCCCGGATACGCAGTATTTT | CASSLGWAVPDTQYF
TRBJ1-6 | TRBV5-4 | NA | NA | 14 | TGTGCCAGCAGCTTGGAGCGGCAGGATTCACCCCTCCACTTT | CASSLERQDSPLHF
TRBJ2-1 | TRBV5-1 | NA | NA | 15 | TGCGCCAGCAGCTTCGGCGGGCAAGGGTACAATGAGCAGTTCTTC | CASSFGGQGYNEQFF
TRBJ2-2 | TRBV19 | NA | NA | 14 | TGTGCCAGTAGTATAAGTAGGAACACCGGGGAGCTGTTTTTT | CASSISRNTGELFF
TRBJ2-5 | TRBV5-1 | NA | TRBD1 | 14 | TGCGCCAGCTGCTACCGGGACAGGGAAGAGACCCAGTACTTC | CASCYRDREETQYF
TRBJ2-3 | TRBV5-1 | NA | TRBD1 | 15 | TGCGCCAGCAGCTTGACGGGACAGTACACAGATACGCAGTATTTT | CASSLTGQYTDTQYF
TRBJ2-7 | TRBV9 | NA | TRBD2 | 14 | TGTGCCAGCAGCGCCTGGGGAGGGAGCGGCGAGCAGTACTTC | CASSAWGGSGEQYF
TRBJ2-5 | TRBV5-1 | NA | TRBD2 | 15 | TGCGCCAGCAGCTCGTGGACTAGTGGGGGGGAGACCCAGTACTTC | CASSSWTSGGETQYF
TRBJ2-5 | TRBV30 | NA | TRBD1 | 12 | TGTGCCGCGGGACAGGTGTATGAGACCCAGTACTTC | CAAGQVYETQYF
TRBJ1-2 | TRBV11-2 | once | NA | 12 | TGTGCCAGCAGCCCCTCGGGACTCCTCTACACCTTC | CASSPSGLLYTF
TRBJ2-1 | TRBV28 | NA | TRBD2 | 15 | TGTGCCAGCAGTCCGGGTCATGGGAGGGACGGGGAGCAGTTCTTC | CASSPGHGRDGEQFF
TRBJ1-2 | TRBV7-3 | NA | TRBD1 | 12 | TGTGCCAGCAGCTCCTGGGGACAGGGGCTCACCTTC | CASSSWGQGLTF
TRBJ2-3 | TRBV19 | NA | TRBD1 | 16 | TGTGCCAGTAGTGCCCACCGGGACAGGGGCTCAGATACGCAGTATTTT | CASSAHRDRGSDTQYF
TRBJ2-1 | TRBV5-1 | NA | TRBD2 | 16 | TGCGCCAGCAGCTTGGTTGAGCGGGAGTACTACAATGAGCAGTTCTTC | CASSLVEREYYNEQFF
TRBJ2-7 | TRBV4-2 | NA | TRBD2 | 17 | TGTGCCAGCAGCCAAGCCACTAGCGGGGGAGCCGAGTACGAGCAGTACTTC | CASSQATSGGAEYEQYF
TRBJ2-7 | TRBV5-6 | NA | NA | 15 | TGTGCCAGCAGCTTGGGGGCAGGGGGGTACTACGAGCAGTACTTC | CASSLGAGGYYEQYF
TRBJ1-2 | TRBV3-1/TRBV3-2 | NA | TRBD1 | 14 | TGTGCCAGCAGCCTACGGACAGGGGGCAATGGCTACACCTTC | CASSLRTGGNGYTF
TRBJ2-2 | TRBV2 | NA | TRBD2 | 16 | TGTGCCAGCAAAAGCGGGAGAGGCGGTTTAACCGGGGAGCTGTTTTTT | CASKSGRGGLTGELFF
TRBJ2-3 | TRBV9 | NA | TRBD2 | 20 | TGTGCCAGCAGCCCAGAGGGACTCTCAGGGACTAGCGGGGCCACAGATACGCAGTATTTT | CASSPEGLSGTSGATDTQYF
TRBJ2-5 | TRBV5-5 | once | NA | 14 | TGTGCCAGCAGCTTGGCAACGAGTCAAGAGACCCAGTACTTC | CASSLATSQETQYF
TRBJ2-7 | TRBV28 | NA | TRBD1 | 13 | TGTGCCAGCAGTTCGGGACAGGTTCCGAAGCAGTACTTC | CASSSGQVPKQYF
TRBJ1-5 | TRBV19 | NA | NA | 15 | TGTGCCAGTAGTCGCCGGTGGGGGGGTGATCAGCCCCAGCATTTT | CASSRRWGGDQPQHF
TRBJ1-6 | TRBV6-5 | NA | TRBD1 | 14 | TGTGCCAGCAGGCTGGACAGGGGAAATTCACCCCTCCACTTT | CASRLDRGNSPLHF
TRBJ2-2 | TRBV28 | NA | TRBD1 | 17 | TGTGCCAGCAGCCCACCCCCCCTACAGGGGGATATCGGGGAGCTGTTTTTT | CASSPPPLQGDIGELFF
TRBJ1-5 | TRBV13 | NA | NA | 13 | TGTGCCAGCAGCTTAGGGTTCGGTCAGCCCCAGCATTTT | CASSLGFGQPQHF
TRBJ1-2 | TRBV4-1 | NA | NA | 16 | TGCGCCAGCAGCCACCCCAAGGGGCCCGCGGGAGATGGCTACACCTTC | CASSHPKGPAGDGYTF
TRBJ2-1 | TRBV15 | NA | TRBD2 | 17 | TGTGCCACCAGCAGAGATCTCCTAGCGGGGGGGCCTAGGGAGCAGTTCTTC | CATSRDLLAGGPREQFF
TRBJ1-1 | TRBV5-8 | few | TRBD1 | 13 | TGTGCCATCCGGGACAGGGGGCACACTGAAGCTTTCTTT | CAIRDRGHTEAFF
TRBJ2-1 | TRBV28 | NA | NA | 13 | TGTGCCAGCAGTTTTAACCTAGGATTTGAGCAGTTCTTC | CASSFNLGFEQFF
TRBJ2-1 | TRBV9 | NA | TRBD1 | 15 | TGTGCCAGCAGCGCCCCAGGGACAGGGCGCGGTGAGCAGTTCTTC | CASSAPGTGRGEQFF
TRBJ2-3 | TRBV15 | once | NA | 15 | TGTGCCACCAGCACCCAGACTAGTCAAACAGATACGCAGTATTTT | CATSTQTSQTDTQYF
TRBJ2-5 | TRBV29-1 | NA | TRBD1 | 13 | TGCAGCGTCATCTCCCAGGGGGCAGAGACCCAGTACTTC | CSVISQGAETQYF
TRBJ1-3 | TRBV5-1 | NA | TRBD1 | 14 | TGCGCCAGCAGCTTGGGCCAGGGGGCAAACACCATATATTTT | CASSLGQGANTIYF
TRBJ2-7 | TRBV27 | NA | TRBD1 | 14 | TGTGCCAGCAAAAGGGACAGGGTCGGGCACGAGCAGTACTTC | CASKRDRVGHEQYF